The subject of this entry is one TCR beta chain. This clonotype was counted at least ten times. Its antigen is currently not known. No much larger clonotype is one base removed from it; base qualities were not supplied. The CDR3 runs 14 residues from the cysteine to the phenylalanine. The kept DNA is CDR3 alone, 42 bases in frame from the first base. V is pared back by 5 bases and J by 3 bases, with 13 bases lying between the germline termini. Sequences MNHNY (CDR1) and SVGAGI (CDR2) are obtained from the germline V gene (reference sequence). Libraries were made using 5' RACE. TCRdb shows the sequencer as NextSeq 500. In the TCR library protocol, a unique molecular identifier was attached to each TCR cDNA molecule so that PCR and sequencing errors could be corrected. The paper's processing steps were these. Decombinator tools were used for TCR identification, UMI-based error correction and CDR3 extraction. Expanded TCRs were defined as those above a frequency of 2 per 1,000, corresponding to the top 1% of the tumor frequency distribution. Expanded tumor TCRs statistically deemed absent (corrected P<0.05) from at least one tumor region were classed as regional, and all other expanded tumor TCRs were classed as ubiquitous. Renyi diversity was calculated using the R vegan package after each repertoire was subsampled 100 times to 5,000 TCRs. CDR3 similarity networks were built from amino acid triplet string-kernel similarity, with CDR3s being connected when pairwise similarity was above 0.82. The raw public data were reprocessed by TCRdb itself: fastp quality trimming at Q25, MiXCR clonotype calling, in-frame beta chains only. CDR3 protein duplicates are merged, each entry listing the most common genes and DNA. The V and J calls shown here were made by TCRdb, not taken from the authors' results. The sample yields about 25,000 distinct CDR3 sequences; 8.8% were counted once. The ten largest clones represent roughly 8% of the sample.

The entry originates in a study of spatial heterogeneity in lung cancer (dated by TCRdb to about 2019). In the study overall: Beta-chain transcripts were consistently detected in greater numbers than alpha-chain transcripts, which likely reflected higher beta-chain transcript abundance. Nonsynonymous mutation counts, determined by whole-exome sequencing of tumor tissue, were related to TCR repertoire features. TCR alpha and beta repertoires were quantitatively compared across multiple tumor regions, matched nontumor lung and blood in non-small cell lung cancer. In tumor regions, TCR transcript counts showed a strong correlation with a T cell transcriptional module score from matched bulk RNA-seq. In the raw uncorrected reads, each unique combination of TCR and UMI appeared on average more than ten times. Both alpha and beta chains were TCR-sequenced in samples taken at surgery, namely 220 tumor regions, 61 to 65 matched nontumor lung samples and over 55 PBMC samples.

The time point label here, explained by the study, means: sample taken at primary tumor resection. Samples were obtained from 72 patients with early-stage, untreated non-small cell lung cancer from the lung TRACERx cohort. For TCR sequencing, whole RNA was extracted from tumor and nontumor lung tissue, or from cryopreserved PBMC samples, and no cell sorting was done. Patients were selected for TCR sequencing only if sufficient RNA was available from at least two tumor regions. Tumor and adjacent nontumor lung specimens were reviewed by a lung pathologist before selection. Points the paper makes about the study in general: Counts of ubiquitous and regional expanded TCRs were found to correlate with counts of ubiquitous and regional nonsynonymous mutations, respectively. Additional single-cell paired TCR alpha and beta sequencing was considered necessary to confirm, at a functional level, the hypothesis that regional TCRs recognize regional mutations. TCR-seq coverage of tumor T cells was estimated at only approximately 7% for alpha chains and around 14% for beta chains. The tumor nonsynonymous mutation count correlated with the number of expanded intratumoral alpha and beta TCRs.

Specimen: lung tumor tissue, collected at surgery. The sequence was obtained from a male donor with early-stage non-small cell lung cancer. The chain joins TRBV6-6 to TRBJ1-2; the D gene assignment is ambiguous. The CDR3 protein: CASSLLTGDYGYTF. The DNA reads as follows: TGTGCCAGCAGTCTCTTGACTGGAGACTATGGCTACACCTTC.